Here is one TCR beta chain with its context. Its antigen is undetermined. The sample belongs to a study of OX40 agonist ivuxolimab in advanced cancers. Blood specimens came from baseline, cycle 4 day 1, and cycle 7 day 1. CDR3 size: 12 residues. The germline CDR1 and CDR2 sequences are MDHEN and SYDVKM. The data were produced by immunoSEQ multiplex PCR, yet TCRdb's version contains in-frame clones alone and is incomplete. This sample has tens of thousands of clones, with roughly 90% found just once. General study findings and limits: Dose levels from 0.1 to 3.0 mg/kg saw CD4+ and CD8+ blood T cells expand clonally by week 6.

This TCR came from an adult with an advanced solid tumor such as melanoma, head and neck, liver or kidney cancer. The gene calls are TRBV28 and TRBJ1-2; D not resolved. The sequencing used CD4+ or CD8+ T cells sorted from blood, collected in a trial of the OX40 agonist ivuxolimab. The CDR3 sequence is CATGSADYGYTF. CDR3 nucleotide sequence: TGTGCTACGGGTTCGGCTGACTATGGCTACACCTTC.